This is a list of T cell receptor beta chains from one sample in a study of blood T cell repertoires in COVID-19. Some clones are missing from TCRdb's copy, which holds only in-frame ones; the method was immunoSEQ multiplex PCR. The sample contains 200,000 or so clones, roughly 80% of which appear only once. Input material: peripheral blood. The receptors here all came from a man aged 55 to 69 with COVID-19, enrolled during active disease. Both conserved end residues are trimmed from each CDR3. Fields, in order: V gene, J gene, CDR3 protein.

v_call: TRBV28
j_call: TRBJ1-5
cdr3_aa: ASSSRDRNQPQH

v_call: TRBV19
j_call: TRBJ1-2
cdr3_aa: ASSILRENYGYT

v_call: TRBV7-2
j_call: TRBJ1-4
cdr3_aa: ASSLESRGEKLF

v_call: TRBV9
j_call: TRBJ2-1
cdr3_aa: ASSRTSGPFNEQF

v_call: TRBV5-1
j_call: TRBJ2-1
cdr3_aa: ASSRTGAGDEQF

v_call: TRBV24-1
j_call: TRBJ2-3
cdr3_aa: AIKTPGDTQY

v_call: TRBV5-6
j_call: TRBJ2-3
cdr3_aa: ASSREGQGNTDTQY

v_call: TRBV5-6
j_call: TRBJ2-1
cdr3_aa: ASSSGTGRASGNEQF

v_call: TRBV5-4
j_call: TRBJ2-7
cdr3_aa: ASSFGQGGSYEQY

v_call: TRBV11-3
j_call: TRBJ1-1
cdr3_aa: ASSKQGNTEAF

v_call: TRBV24-1
j_call: TRBJ1-4
cdr3_aa: ATSDARQGAGEKLF

v_call: TRBV9
j_call: TRBJ1-1
cdr3_aa: ASSVGPSREAF

v_call: TRBV6-2/TRBV6-3
j_call: TRBJ2-2
cdr3_aa: ASSYSAETGELF

v_call: TRBV6-2/TRBV6-3
j_call: TRBJ1-1
cdr3_aa: ASSYRGRNTEAF

v_call: TRBV5-1
j_call: TRBJ1-1
cdr3_aa: ASSWGTGEAF

v_call: TRBV4-3
j_call: TRBJ2-1
cdr3_aa: ASSLYRDRGRDEQF

v_call: TRBV27
j_call: TRBJ2-3
cdr3_aa: ASRALAGATDTQY

v_call: TRBV19
j_call: TRBJ1-3
cdr3_aa: ASTKMGTNSGNTIY

v_call: TRBV9
j_call: TRBJ1-1
cdr3_aa: ASSGRGQDTEAF

v_call: TRBV2
j_call: TRBJ1-5
cdr3_aa: ASSGGSRNSNQPQH

v_call: TRBV19
j_call: TRBJ1-4
cdr3_aa: ASSSHGQGVRDEKLF

v_call: TRBV24-1
j_call: TRBJ2-1
cdr3_aa: ATSDPQGNEQF

v_call: TRBV30
j_call: TRBJ2-7
cdr3_aa: AWSVETGAYEQY

v_call: TRBV6-6
j_call: TRBJ1-1
cdr3_aa: ASRSGQGDTEAF

v_call: TRBV5-5
j_call: TRBJ1-1
cdr3_aa: ASSLGQRNTEAF

v_call: TRBV11-2
j_call: TRBJ2-4
cdr3_aa: ASSPDGTALNIQY

v_call: TRBV18
j_call: TRBJ2-3
cdr3_aa: ASSPILAGGLGDTQY

v_call: TRBV7-2
j_call: TRBJ1-6
cdr3_aa: ASREDRNSPLH

v_call: TRBV9
j_call: TRBJ1-2
cdr3_aa: ASSLLDEAGYT

v_call: TRBV12-2
j_call: TRBJ2-3
cdr3_aa: ASRLGATSGRKDTQY

v_call: TRBV2
j_call: TRBJ2-7
cdr3_aa: ASTQRGEEVGNEQY

v_call: TRBV6-5
j_call: TRBJ1-6
cdr3_aa: ASSRQGDNSPLH

v_call: TRBV21-1
j_call: TRBJ1-5
cdr3_aa: ASPPEVEH

v_call: TRBV7-2
j_call: TRBJ2-7
cdr3_aa: ASSLSRQGFYEQY

v_call: TRBV10-3
j_call: TRBJ1-4
cdr3_aa: AISEGVQGGEKLF

v_call: TRBV5-1
j_call: TRBJ1-2
cdr3_aa: ASSLNTAGLGYT

v_call: TRBV27
j_call: TRBJ1-1
cdr3_aa: ASSLRPGQSNTEAF

v_call: TRBV3-1/TRBV3-2
j_call: TRBJ1-2
cdr3_aa: ASSQLDRDSGYT

v_call: TRBV24-1
j_call: TRBJ1-2
cdr3_aa: ATSETGYGYT

v_call: TRBV7-2
j_call: TRBJ1-5
cdr3_aa: ASSSGQSQNQPQH

v_call: TRBV19
j_call: TRBJ1-1
cdr3_aa: ASSLRDRSQSTEAF

v_call: TRBV15
j_call: TRBJ1-2
cdr3_aa: ATSRDLADYT

v_call: TRBV3-1/TRBV3-2
j_call: TRBJ2-3
cdr3_aa: ASSQAGQSTDTQY

v_call: TRBV19
j_call: TRBJ1-1
cdr3_aa: ASSIGARRGTEAF

v_call: TRBV7-6
j_call: TRBJ1-5
cdr3_aa: ASSFGTGPSQPQH

v_call: TRBV30
j_call: TRBJ1-6
cdr3_aa: AWTGTGPPLH

v_call: TRBV6-5
j_call: TRBJ1-2
cdr3_aa: ASSYDGGGQSGGYT

v_call: TRBV29-1
j_call: TRBJ2-5
cdr3_aa: SVERGGETQY

v_call: TRBV15
j_call: TRBJ2-4
cdr3_aa: ATSRKQGIAKNIQY

v_call: TRBV19
j_call: TRBJ1-6
cdr3_aa: ASSIQGRDSPLH

v_call: TRBV23-1
j_call: TRBJ2-1
cdr3_aa: ASSQSRQRYNEQF